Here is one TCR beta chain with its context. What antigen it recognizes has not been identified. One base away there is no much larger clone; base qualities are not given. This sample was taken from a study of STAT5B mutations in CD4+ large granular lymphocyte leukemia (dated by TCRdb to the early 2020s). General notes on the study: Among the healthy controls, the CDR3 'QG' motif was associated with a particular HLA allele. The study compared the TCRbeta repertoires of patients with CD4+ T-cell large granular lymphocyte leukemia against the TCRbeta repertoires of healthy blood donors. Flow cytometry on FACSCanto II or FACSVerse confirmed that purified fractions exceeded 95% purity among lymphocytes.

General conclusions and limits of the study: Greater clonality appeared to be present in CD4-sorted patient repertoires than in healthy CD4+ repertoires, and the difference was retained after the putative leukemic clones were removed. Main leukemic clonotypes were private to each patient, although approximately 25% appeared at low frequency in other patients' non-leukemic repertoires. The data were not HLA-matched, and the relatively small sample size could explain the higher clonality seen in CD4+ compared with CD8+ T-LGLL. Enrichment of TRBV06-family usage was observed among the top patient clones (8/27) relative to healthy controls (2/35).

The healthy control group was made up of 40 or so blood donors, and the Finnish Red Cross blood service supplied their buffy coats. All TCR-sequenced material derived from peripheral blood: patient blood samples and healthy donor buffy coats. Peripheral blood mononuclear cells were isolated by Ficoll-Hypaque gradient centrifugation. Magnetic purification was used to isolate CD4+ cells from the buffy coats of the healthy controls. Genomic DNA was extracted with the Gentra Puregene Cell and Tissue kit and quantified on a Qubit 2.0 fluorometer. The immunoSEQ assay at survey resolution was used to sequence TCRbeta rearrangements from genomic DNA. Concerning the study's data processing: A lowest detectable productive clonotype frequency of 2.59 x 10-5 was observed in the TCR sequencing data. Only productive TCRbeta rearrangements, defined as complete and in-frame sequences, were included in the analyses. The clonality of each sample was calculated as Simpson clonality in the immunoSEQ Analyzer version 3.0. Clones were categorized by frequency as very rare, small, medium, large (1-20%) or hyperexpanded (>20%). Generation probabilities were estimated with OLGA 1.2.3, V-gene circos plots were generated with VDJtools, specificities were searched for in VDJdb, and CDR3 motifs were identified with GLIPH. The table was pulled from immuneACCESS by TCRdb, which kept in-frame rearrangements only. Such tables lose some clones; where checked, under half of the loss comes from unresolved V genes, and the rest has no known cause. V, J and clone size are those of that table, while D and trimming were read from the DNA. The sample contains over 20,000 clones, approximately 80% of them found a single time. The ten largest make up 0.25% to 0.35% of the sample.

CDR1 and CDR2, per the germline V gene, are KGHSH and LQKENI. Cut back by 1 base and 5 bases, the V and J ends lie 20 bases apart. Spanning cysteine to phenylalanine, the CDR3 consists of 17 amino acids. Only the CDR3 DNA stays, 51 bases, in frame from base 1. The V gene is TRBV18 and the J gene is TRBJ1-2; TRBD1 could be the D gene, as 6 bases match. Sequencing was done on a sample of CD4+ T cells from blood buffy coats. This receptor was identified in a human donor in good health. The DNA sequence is TGTGCCAGCTCACCACTCCCCCCCGCCGGGACAAATTATGGCTACACCTTC. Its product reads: CASSPLPPAGTNYGYTF. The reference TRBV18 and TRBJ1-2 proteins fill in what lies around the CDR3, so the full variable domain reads NAGVMQNPRHLVRRRGQEARLRCSPMKGHSHVYWYRQLPEEGLKFMVYLQKENIIDESGMPKERFSAEFPKEGPSILRIQQVVRGDSAAYFCASSPLPPAGTNYGYTFGSGTRLTVV.